This T cell receptor beta chain was obtained from a study of blood T cell repertoires in COVID-19. As handled by the study authors: Estimation of nucleated cell counts was performed using reference gene primer amplification. Sequencing used immunoSEQ multiplex PCR; TCRdb keeps in-frame clones, though not all of them. The DNA gave D and trimming, while V, J and clone size come from that table. The sample lists about 140,000 clones; around 84% were seen once. The CDR3 sequence is 15 residues long. The germline CDR1 and CDR2 sequences are MDHEN and SYDVKM. V was trimmed by 5 bases and J by 9 bases, leaving 22 bases between them. Recruited during active infection, patients (from Seattle) were subsequently followed longitudinally.

The clonotype was recovered from a man aged 25-45 years with COVID-19, enrolled during active disease. This chain connects TRBV28 to TRBJ1-1, with D possibly TRBD1 on 6 matching bases. The sample comprised peripheral blood. DNA for the CDR3: TGTGCCAGCAGTCCGGCCATGGGGACAATCGGGCAAGCTTTCTTT. It is translated as CASSPAMGTIGQAFF.